This TCR beta chain was obtained from a study of T cells in Graves' hyperthyroidism and ophthalmopathy. Looked up from germline, CDR1 is SGHAT and CDR2 is FQNNGV. V was pared by 5 bases and J by 9 bases, with 12 bases of the junction left unmatched. The CDR3 extends over 14 amino acids. Using RNA transcripts as the source, TCR beta CDR3 regions were amplified. The HTBI primer set was used in a first-round RT-PCR of the TCR CDR3. MiXCR, applied by TCRdb to the multiplex PCR reads, yields one record per CDR3 protein. The top ten clones hold 30% of a sample with 250,000 to 300,000 distinct CDR3 sequences, about 15% of them seen once. This clonotype has ten or more counts.

The chain has TRBV11-2 and TRBJ1-2, with 7 bases identical to TRBD1. The sample consisted of blood. The clonotype originates from a woman between 45 and 60 years old with Graves' hyperthyroidism that later progressed to Graves' ophthalmopathy. The CDR3 protein is CASSPQGGSSRYTF. In DNA, the CDR3 is TGTGCCAGCAGCCCGCAGGGGGGAAGTTCGCGCTACACCTTC.